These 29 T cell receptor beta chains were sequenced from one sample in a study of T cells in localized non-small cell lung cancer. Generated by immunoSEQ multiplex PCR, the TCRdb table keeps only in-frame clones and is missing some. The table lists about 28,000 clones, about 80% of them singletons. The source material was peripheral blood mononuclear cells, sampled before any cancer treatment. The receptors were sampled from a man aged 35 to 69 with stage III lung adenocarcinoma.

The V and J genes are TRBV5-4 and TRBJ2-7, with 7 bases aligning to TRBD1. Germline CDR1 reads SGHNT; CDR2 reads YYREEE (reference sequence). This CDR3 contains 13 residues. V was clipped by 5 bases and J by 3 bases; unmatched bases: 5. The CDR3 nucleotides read TGTGCCAGCAGTCGGCAGGGGGTCTACGAGCAGTACGTC. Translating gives CASSRQGVYEQYV.

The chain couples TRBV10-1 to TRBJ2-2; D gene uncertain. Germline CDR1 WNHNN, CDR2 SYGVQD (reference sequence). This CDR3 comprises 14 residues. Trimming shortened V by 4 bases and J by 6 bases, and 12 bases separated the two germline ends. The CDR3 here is CASSGVGHPGELFF. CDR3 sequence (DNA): TGCGCCAGCAGTGGAGTAGGGCATCCCGGGGAGCTGTTTTTT.

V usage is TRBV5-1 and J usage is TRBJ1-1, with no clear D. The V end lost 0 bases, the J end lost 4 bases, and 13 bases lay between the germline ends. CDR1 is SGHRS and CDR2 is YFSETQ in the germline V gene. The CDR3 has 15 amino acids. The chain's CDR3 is CASSLEWTGRTEAFF. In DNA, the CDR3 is TGCGCCAGCAGCTTGGAGTGGACCGGGCGCACTGAAGCTTTCTTT.

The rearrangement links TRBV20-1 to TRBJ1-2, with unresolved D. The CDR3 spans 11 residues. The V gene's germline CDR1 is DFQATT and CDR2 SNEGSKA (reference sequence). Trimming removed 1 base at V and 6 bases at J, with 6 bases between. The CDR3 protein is CSARVRHGYTF. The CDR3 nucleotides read TGCAGTGCTAGAGTCCGACATGGCTACACCTTC.

The CDR3 bases are TGCGCCAGCAGCTTGGCCCAGGGGGCAAGGGATGAGCAGTTCTTC. Encoded protein: CASSLAQGARDEQFF. This chain links TRBV5-1 with TRBJ2-1; TRBD1 aligns across 8 bases. Germline V CDR1 and CDR2: SGHRS, YFSETQ. Losses at the gene ends were 0 bases for V and 8 bases for J; bases not matched to a gene: 7. This CDR3 has 15 residues.

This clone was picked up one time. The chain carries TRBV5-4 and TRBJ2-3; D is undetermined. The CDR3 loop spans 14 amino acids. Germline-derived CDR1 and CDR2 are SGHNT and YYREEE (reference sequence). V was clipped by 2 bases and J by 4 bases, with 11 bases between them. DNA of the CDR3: TGTGCCAGCAGCTTTTCCTACGAACCAGATACGCAGTATTTT. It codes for CASSFSYEPDTQYF. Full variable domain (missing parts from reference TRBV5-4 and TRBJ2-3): ETGVTQSPTHLIKTRGQQVTLRCSSQSGHNTVSWYQQALGQGPQFIFQYYREEENGRGNFPPRFSGLQFPNYSSELNVNALELDDSALYLCASSFSYEPDTQYFGPGTRLTVL.

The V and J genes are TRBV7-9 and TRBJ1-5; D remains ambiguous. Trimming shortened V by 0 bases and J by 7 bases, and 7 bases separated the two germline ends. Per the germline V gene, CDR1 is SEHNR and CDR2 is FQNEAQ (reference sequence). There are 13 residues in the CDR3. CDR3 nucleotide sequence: TGTGCCAGCAGCTTAGCGGGTGGGCAGCCCCAGCATTTT. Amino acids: CASSLAGGQPQHF.

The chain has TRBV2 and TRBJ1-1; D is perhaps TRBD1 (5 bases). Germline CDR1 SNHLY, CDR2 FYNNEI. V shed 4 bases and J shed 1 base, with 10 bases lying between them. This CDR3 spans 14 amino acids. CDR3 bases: TGTGCCAGCAGTGTGCGGGGGAGGAACACTGAAGCTTTCTTT. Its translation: CASSVRGRNTEAFF.

CDR3: CASSPVNFGRQPQHF. The CDR3 DNA follows: TGTGCCAGCAGCCCCGTAAATTTTGGAAGGCAGCCCCAGCATTTT. The chain couples TRBV6-1 to TRBJ1-5, with D unresolved. This CDR3 is built from 15 residues. V was cut by 6 bases and J by 7 bases, with 19 bases left in between. Germline CDR1 and CDR2: MNHNS and SASEGT.

CDR3 in amino acids: CASSQGNRGVREKLFF. The CDR3 DNA sequence: TGTGCCAGCAGCCAAGGGAATCGGGGAGTTCGTGAAAAACTGTTTTTT. This chain joins TRBV14 and TRBJ1-4; D uncertain. Germline V gene lookup returns CDR1 SGHDN and CDR2 FVKESK. The CDR3 runs to 16 residues. Trimming pared 1 base from V and 7 bases from J, leaving 16 bases between. Full variable domain (remainder filled in from reference TRBV14 and TRBJ1-4): EAGVTQFPSHSVIEKGQTVTLRCDPISGHDNLYWYRRVMGKEIKFLLHFVKESKQDESGMPNNRFLAERTGGTYSTLKVQPAELEDSGVYFCASSQGNRGVREKLFFGSGTQLSVL.

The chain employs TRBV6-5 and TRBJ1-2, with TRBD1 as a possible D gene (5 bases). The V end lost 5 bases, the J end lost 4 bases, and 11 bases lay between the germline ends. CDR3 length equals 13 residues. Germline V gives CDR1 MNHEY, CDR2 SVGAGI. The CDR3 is CASSTGGTYGYTF. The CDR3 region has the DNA TGTGCCAGCAGTACAGGAGGAACCTATGGCTACACCTTC.

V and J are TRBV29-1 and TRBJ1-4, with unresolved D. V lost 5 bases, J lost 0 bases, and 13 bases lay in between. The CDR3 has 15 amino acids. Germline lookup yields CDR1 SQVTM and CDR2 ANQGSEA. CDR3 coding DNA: TGCAGCGTTTCCGACGCAGCCGCAACTAATGAAAAACTGTTTTTT. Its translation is CSVSDAAATNEKLFF.

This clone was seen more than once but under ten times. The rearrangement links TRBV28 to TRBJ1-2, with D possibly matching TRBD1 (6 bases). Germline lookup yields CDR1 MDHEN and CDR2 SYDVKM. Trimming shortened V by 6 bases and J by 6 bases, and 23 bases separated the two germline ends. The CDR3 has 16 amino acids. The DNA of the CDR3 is TGTGCCAGCAGGCCGAGTACAGGGTCTTTCTTAGATGGCTACACCTTC. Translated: CASRPSTGSFLDGYTF.

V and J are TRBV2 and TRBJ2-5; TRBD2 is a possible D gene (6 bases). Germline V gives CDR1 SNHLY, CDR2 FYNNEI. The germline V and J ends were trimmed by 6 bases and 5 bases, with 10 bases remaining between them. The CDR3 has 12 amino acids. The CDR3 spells CASRAEGETQYF. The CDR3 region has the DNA TGTGCCAGCAGAGCGGAGGGGGAGACCCAGTACTTC.

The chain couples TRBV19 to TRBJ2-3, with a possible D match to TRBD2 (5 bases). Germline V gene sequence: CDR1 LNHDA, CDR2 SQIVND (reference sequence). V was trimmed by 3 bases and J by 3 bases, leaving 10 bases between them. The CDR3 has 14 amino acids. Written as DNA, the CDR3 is TGTGCCAGTAGTATTGATGGGAGAACAGATACGCAGTATTTT. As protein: CASSIDGRTDTQYF. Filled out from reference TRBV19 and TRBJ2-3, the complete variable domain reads DGGITQSPKYLFRKEGQNVTLSCEQNLNHDAMYWYRQDPGQGLRLIYYSQIVNDFQKGDIAEGYSVSREKKESFPLTVTSAQKNPTAFYLCASSIDGRTDTQYFGPGTRLTVL.

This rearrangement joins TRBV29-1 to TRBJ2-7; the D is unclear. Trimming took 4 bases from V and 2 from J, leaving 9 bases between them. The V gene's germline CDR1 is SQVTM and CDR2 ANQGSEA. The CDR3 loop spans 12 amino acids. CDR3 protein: CSVGTPPYEQYF. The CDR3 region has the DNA TGCAGCGTTGGGACCCCCCCCTACGAGCAGTACTTC.

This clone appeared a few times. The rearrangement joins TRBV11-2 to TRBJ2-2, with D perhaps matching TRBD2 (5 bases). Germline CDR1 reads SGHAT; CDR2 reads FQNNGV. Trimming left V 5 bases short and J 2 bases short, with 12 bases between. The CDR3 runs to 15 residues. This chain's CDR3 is CASSPSRGNTGELFF. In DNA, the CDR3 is TGTGCCAGCAGCCCGTCCCGGGGAAACACCGGGGAGCTGTTTTTT.

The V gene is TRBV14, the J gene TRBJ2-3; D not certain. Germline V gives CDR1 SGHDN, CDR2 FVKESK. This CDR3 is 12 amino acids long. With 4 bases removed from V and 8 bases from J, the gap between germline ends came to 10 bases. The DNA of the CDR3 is TGTGCCAGCAGCCTAATTACGGGTACGCAGTATTTT. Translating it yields CASSLITGTQYF.

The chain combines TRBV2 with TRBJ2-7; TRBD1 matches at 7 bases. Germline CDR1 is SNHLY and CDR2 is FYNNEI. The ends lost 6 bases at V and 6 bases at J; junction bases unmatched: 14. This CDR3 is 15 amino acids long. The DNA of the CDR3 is TGTGCCAGCAGCATGATACAGGGGCCCGGGGCCGAGCAGTACTTC. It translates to CASSMIQGPGAEQYF. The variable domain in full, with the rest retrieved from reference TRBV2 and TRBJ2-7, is EPEVTQTPSHQVTQMGQEVILRCVPISNHLYFYWYRQILGQKVEFLVSFYNNEISEKSEIFDDQFSVERPDGSNFTLKIRSTKLEDSAMYFCASSMIQGPGAEQYFGPGTRLTVT.

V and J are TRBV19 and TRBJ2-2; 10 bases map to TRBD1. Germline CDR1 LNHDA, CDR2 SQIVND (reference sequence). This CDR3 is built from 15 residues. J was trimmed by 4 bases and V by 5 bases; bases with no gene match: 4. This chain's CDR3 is CASSPRDRGTGELFF. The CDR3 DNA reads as TGTGCCAGTAGTCCCCGGGACAGGGGCACCGGGGAGCTGTTTTTT.

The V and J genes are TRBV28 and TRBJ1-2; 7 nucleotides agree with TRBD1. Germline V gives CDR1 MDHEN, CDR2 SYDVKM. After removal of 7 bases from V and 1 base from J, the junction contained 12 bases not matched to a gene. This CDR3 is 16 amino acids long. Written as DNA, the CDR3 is TGTGCCAGCACGCACGGAGGGGGCGCCGTTAACTATGGCTACACCTTC. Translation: CASTHGGGAVNYGYTF.

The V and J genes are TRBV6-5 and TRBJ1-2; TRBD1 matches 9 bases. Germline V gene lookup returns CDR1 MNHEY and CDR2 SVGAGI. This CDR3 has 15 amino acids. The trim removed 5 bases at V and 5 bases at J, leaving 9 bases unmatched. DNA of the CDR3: TGTGCCAGCAGTCGGACCCCGGGACAGGGATATGGCTACACCTTC. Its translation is CASSRTPGQGYGYTF.

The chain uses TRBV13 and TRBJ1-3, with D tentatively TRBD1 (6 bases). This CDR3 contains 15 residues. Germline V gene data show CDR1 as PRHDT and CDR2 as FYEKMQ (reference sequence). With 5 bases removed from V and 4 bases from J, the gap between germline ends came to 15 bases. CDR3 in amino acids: CASSAPQGRGNTIYF. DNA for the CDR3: TGTGCCAGCAGCGCCCCCCAGGGGAGAGGAAACACCATATATTTT.

In DNA, the CDR3 is TGTGCCAGTAGTATAGTTCCTAGCGGGAGGTGGACAGATACGCAGTATTTT. Translation: CASSIVPSGRWTDTQYF. The chain carries TRBV19 and TRBJ2-3; 11 bases fit TRBD2. CDR3 size: 17 residues. From germline, CDR1 is LNHDA and CDR2 SQIVND (reference sequence). J was trimmed by 3 bases and V by 1 base; bases with no gene match: 6.

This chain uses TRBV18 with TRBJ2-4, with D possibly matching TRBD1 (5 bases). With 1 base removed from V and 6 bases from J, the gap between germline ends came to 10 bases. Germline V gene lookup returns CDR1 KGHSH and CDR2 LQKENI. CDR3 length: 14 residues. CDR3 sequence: CASSPQAGLNIQYF. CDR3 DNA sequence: TGTGCCAGCTCACCACAAGCAGGGCTAAACATTCAGTACTTC.

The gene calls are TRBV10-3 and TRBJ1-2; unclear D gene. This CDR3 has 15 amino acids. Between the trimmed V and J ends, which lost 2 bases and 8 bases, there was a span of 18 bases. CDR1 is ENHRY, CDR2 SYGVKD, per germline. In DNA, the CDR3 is TGTGCCATCAGTGAGGCGGGCGGTGATCGGGGAGGCTACACCTTC. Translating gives CAISEAGGDRGGYTF.

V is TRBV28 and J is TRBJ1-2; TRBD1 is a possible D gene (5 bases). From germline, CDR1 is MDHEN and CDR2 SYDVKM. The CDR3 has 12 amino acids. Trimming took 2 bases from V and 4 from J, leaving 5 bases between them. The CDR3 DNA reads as TGTGCCAGCAGTTTAAGGGGCTATGGCTACACCTTC. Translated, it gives CASSLRGYGYTF.

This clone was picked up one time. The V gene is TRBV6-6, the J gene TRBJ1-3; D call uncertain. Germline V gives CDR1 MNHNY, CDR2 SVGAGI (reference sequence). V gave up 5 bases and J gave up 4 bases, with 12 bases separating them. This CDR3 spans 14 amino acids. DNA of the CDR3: TGTGCCAGCAGTCACAATGAAATAGGAAACACCATATATTTT. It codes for CASSHNEIGNTIYF.

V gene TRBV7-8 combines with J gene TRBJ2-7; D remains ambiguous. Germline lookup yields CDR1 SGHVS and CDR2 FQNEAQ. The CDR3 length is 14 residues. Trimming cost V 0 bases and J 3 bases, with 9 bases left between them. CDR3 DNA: TGTGCCAGCAGCTTAGCCGGGCACCACTACGAGCAGTACTTC. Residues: CASSLAGHHYEQYF.